This T cell receptor beta chain was recorded in a study of T-cell memory formation after mild COVID-19. As for the study in general: Among the donors, TCR clusters were largely specific to each donor. General observations from the study: Pre-infection memory held some responding clones, suggesting pre-existing cross-reactive T cells responded. Researchers report contracting CD4+ clones mostly in CM and EM, with CD8+ clones in EMRA.

In TCRdb, the 5' RACE reads were re-called with MiXCR into one record per CDR3 protein. The sample has about 400,000 distinct CDR3 sequences, 20% to 30% seen once. The CDR3 is made up of 16 amino acids. V shed 6 bases and J shed 0 bases, with 17 bases lying between them. In germline, CDR1 is MNHNS, CDR2 SASEGT. Points on this clonotype: No antigen is known for it.

The sequence derives from an adult woman who had mild COVID-19 (a few samples of this study predate the infection). Cell type and time point are not known. The sequenced sample was PBMCs or a T cell subset sorted from them (not recorded which). The chain joins TRBV6-1 to TRBJ2-5; D call uncertain. CDR3 sequence (DNA): TGTGCCAGCAGAGGACGGACGGACCTTTACCAAGAGACCCAGTACTTC. It specifies CASRGRTDLYQETQYF.